This T cell receptor (beta chain) appears in the sequencing data of a study of Ad26.COV2.S vaccination and SARS-CoV-2 variants. Findings and caveats of the study: Vaccine recipients posted higher spike-specific TCR breadth than their placebo counterparts.

Libraries were prepared by immunoSEQ multiplex PCR; TCRdb keeps only in-frame clonotypes and omits some of them. The sample holds some 320,000 clones, around four fifths seen once. Treatment denoted: approximately 18 received Ad26.COV2.S at low or high dose, single or two shots; roughly five received placebo; per-sample allocation not given. The investigators took samples on day 63 after the first vaccine or placebo injection. Deletions cut 7 bases from V and 5 bases from J, with 18 bases between. Germline lookup yields CDR1 MNHEY and CDR2 SVGAGI. The CDR3 has 14 amino acids. Details on this clone: The antigen is not known.

The source material was peripheral blood, sampled in a trial of Ad26.COV2.S vaccine versus placebo. The sequence came from a person between 18 and 60 years old who received the Ad26.COV2.S COVID-19 vaccine or a placebo. The chain has TRBV6-5 and TRBJ2-7; D is tentatively TRBD1 or TRBD2 (5 bases each). For the CDR3, the DNA is TGTGCCAGCAATCAGGTGGGGGTAGGGGACGAGCAGTACTTC. Translation: CASNQVGVGDEQYF.